The 29 T cell receptor beta chains below were found in one sample sequenced in a study of blood T cell repertoires in COVID-19. Assay: immunoSEQ multiplex PCR; the TCRdb copy retains only in-frame clones and omits some. The sample contains approximately 170,000 clones, about 83% of which appear only once. The sequenced material came from peripheral blood. All receptors derive from a man aged 70 or older who had recovered from COVID-19.

V usage is TRBV27 and J usage is TRBJ2-7; no firm D call. Germline V gives CDR1 MNHEY, CDR2 SMNVEV (reference sequence). There are 14 residues in the CDR3. The ends were cut back, 6 bases at V and 4 bases at J, with 16 bases in the middle. CDR3 sequence (DNA): TGTGCCAGCAGATCTGGCGGCACCCTGTACGAGCAGTACTTC. It encodes CASRSGGTLYEQYF.

The rearrangement links TRBV6-5 to TRBJ1-1; D ambiguous. Germline values: CDR1 MNHEY, CDR2 SVGAGI. V lost 5 bases to trimming and J lost 1 base, with 11 bases between them. This CDR3 spans 14 amino acids. DNA for the CDR3: TGTGCCAGCAGTAACAAGCAGGCGAACACTGAAGCTTTCTTT. Protein product: CASSNKQANTEAFF.

This sequence joins TRBV7-9 and TRBJ2-7; TRBD1 matches 7 bases. CDR3 size: 15 residues. Trimming removed 1 base from V and 2 bases from J; junction bases left unmatched: 5. Germline V gives CDR1 SEHNR, CDR2 FQNEAQ (reference sequence). The CDR3 loop is CASSLVRGPPYEQYF. In nucleotides, the CDR3 is TGTGCCAGCAGCTTAGTTAGGGGGCCTCCCTACGAGCAGTACTTC. The variable domain in full, completed from reference TRBV7-9 and TRBJ2-7, reads DTGVSQNPRHKITKRGQNVTFRCDPISEHNRLYWYRQTLGQGPEFLTYFQNEAQLEKSRLLSDRFSAERPKGSFSTLEIQRTEQGDSAMYLCASSLVRGPPYEQYFGPGTRLTVT.

This chain uses TRBV5-4 with TRBJ2-1; 9 bases align to TRBD1. The CDR3 sequence is 12 residues long. Trimming took 2 bases from V and 13 from J; bases not matched to a gene: 4. The V gene's germline CDR1 is SGHNT and CDR2 YYREEE (reference sequence). Written as DNA, the CDR3 is TGTGCCAGCAGCTTCCGGGACAGGGACCAGTTCTTC. This encodes CASSFRDRDQFF.

The chain links TRBV18 to TRBJ2-7, with D possibly being TRBD1 (6 bases). The CDR3 length is 13 residues. From germline, CDR1 is KGHSH and CDR2 LQKENI. V was trimmed by 8 bases and J by 0 bases, leaving 11 bases between them. CDR3 DNA sequence: TGTGCCAGCAGCAGGGGCCACTCCTACGAGCAGTACTTC. This translates into CASSRGHSYEQYF.

The V call is TRBV6-1, the J call TRBJ1-2, with 8 bases that match TRBD1. V shed 2 bases and J 2 bases; nucleotides not matched to a gene: 4. CDR1 is MNHNS and CDR2 is SASEGT in the germline V gene. The CDR3 spans 15 residues. The CDR3 bases are TGTGCCAGCAGTGAAAGTAGGACAGGGAACTATGGCTACACCTTC. Translating it yields CASSESRTGNYGYTF.

The chain uses TRBV28 and TRBJ2-7, with 11 positions matching TRBD2. The CDR3 totals 14 residues. The V gene's germline CDR1 is MDHEN and CDR2 SYDVKM. The V and J ends lost 3 bases and 3 bases, in that order; junction bases with no gene match: 1. The CDR3 here is CASSFGLAGYEQYF. CDR3 bases: TGTGCCAGCAGTTTTGGACTAGCGGGCTACGAGCAGTACTTC.

The V and J genes are TRBV5-1 and TRBJ1-3; 8 nucleotides line up with TRBD1. Germline values: CDR1 SGHRS, CDR2 YFSETQ. V trimming: 7 bases; J trimming: 4 bases; junction bases outside the gene matches: 13. The CDR3 consists of 16 residues. For the CDR3, the DNA is TGCGCCAGCGCACCAGGACAGGGAATTACCGGAAACACCATATATTTT. It is translated as CASAPGQGITGNTIYF.

J is TRBJ1-6 and V is TRBV11-1; possible D gene TRBD1, 5 bases. V was cut by 6 bases and J by 6 bases, with 9 bases left in between. The CDR3 length is 13 residues. CDR1 is SGHAT, CDR2 FQDESV, per germline (reference sequence). The CDR3 DNA follows: TGTGCCAGCAGAGGGGTTGCTAATTCACCCCTCCACTTT. Translated, it gives CASRGVANSPLHF.

The V gene is TRBV6-5, the J gene TRBJ1-5; TRBD1 might be the D (6 bases). In germline, CDR1 is MNHEY, CDR2 SVGAGI. The CDR3 spans 14 residues. The V gene lost 5 bases and the J gene lost 4 bases, with 12 bases spanning the gap. The CDR3 sequence: CASSQDRGNQPQHF. The CDR3 DNA is TGTGCCAGCAGTCAGGACAGAGGAAATCAGCCCCAGCATTTT.

The V and J genes are TRBV19 and TRBJ1-4, with D perhaps matching TRBD1 (5 bases). CDR1 is LNHDA, CDR2 SQIVND, per germline (reference sequence). V lost 10 bases to trimming and J lost 8 bases, with 11 bases between them. The CDR3 loop spans 11 amino acids. DNA of the CDR3: TGTGCCACTTGGGGGGGAGAAAAACTGTTTTTT. Translation: CATWGGEKLFF.

The V call is TRBV7-2, the J call TRBJ2-7; the match to TRBD2 covers 7 bases. CDR3 size: 14 residues. Trimming at V came to 5 bases and at J to 7 bases, leaving 11 bases not matched to a gene. Germline loops: CDR1 SGHTA, CDR2 FQGNSA. The CDR3 sequence is CASSLGTNRGEQYF. CDR3 bases: TGTGCCAGCAGCCTCGGGACTAATCGAGGGGAGCAGTACTTC.

The chain carries TRBV5-1 and TRBJ2-7; 10 bases map to TRBD2. The V segment lost 5 bases and the J segment 1 base; nucleotides outside the gene matches: 6. Germline CDR1 reads SGHRS; CDR2 reads YFSETQ. The CDR3 extends over 15 amino acids. In DNA, the CDR3 is TGCGCCAGCAGTCTAGGACTAGCGGATTCCTACGAGCAGTACTTC. It is translated as CASSLGLADSYEQYF.

The rearrangement links TRBV6-5 to TRBJ2-7; the D gene is possibly TRBD1 (6 bases). The germline V gene has CDR1 MNHEY and CDR2 SVGAGI. The V end lost 6 bases, the J end lost 0 bases, and 12 bases lay between the germline ends. This CDR3 spans 14 amino acids. DNA of the CDR3: TGTGCCAGCAGGAATGGACAGAGCTCCTACGAGCAGTACTTC. This encodes CASRNGQSSYEQYF.

V is TRBV30 and J is TRBJ2-7; TRBD2 agrees at 10 bases. V lost 2 bases to trimming and J lost 2 bases; unmatched junction nucleotides: 12. The germline V gene encodes CDR1 GTSNPN and CDR2 SVGIG (reference sequence). The CDR3 extends over 17 amino acids. This CDR3 is CAWSSPPSGSRTYEQYF. In nucleotides, the CDR3 is TGTGCCTGGAGTAGCCCCCCTAGCGGGAGCCGGACCTACGAGCAGTACTTC.

The chain joins TRBV28 to TRBJ1-6, with 10 nucleotides matching TRBD1. Germline V gene sequence: CDR1 MDHEN, CDR2 SYDVKM. The CDR3 is 18 amino acids. The J segment lost 9 bases and the V segment lost 6 bases, leaving 17 bases of the junction unmatched. The CDR3 loop is CASSSGQGGIVSGSPLHF. The CDR3 nucleotides are TGTGCCAGCAGCAGCGGACAGGGGGGGATTGTTTCGGGTTCACCCCTCCACTTT.

The chain links TRBV5-6 to TRBJ1-2; D ambiguous. The CDR3 length is 14 residues. The V end was cut by 0 bases, the J end by 1 base, with 7 bases between. Germline CDR1 SGHDT, CDR2 YYEEEE. The CDR3 DNA sequence: TGTGCCAGCAGCTTGGTCTTGAGTAACTATGGCTACACCTTC. It is translated as CASSLVLSNYGYTF.

This CDR3 is CASSEGTGWINEQFF. DNA for the CDR3: TGTGCCAGCAGTGAAGGGACAGGGTGGATCAATGAGCAGTTCTTC. The chain is built from TRBV6-1 and TRBJ2-1; the match to TRBD1 covers 8 bases. This CDR3 comprises 15 residues. Germline V gene data show CDR1 as MNHNS and CDR2 as SASEGT. J lost 6 bases, V lost 1 base, and 5 bases had no gene match.

The chain carries TRBV28 and TRBJ2-1; the match to TRBD2 covers 10 bases. Germline V CDR1 and CDR2: MDHEN, SYDVKM. After removal of 0 bases from V and 8 bases from J, the junction contained 25 bases not matched to a gene. The CDR3 contains 22 residues. The CDR3 spells CASSLCPSASGREPAAADEQFF. The DNA of the CDR3 is TGTGCCAGCAGTTTATGCCCCTCGGCTAGCGGGAGAGAGCCGGCCGCGGCCGATGAGCAGTTCTTC.

The gene calls are TRBV27 and TRBJ1-1; D not certain. V gave up 3 bases and J gave up 5 bases, with 10 bases separating them. The germline V gene has CDR1 MNHEY and CDR2 SMNVEV (reference sequence). The CDR3 loop spans 13 amino acids. CDR3 protein: CASSFGVGTEAFF. CDR3 DNA: TGTGCCAGCAGTTTCGGGGTTGGGACTGAAGCTTTCTTT.

This clone was seen once. The chain recombines TRBV10-2 with TRBJ1-2; 8 bases agree with TRBD1. There are 15 residues in the CDR3. Germline CDR1 WSHSY, CDR2 SAAADI. V was clipped by 2 bases and J by 2 bases; unmatched bases: 4. The CDR3 sequence is CASSELDRGNYGYTF. The CDR3 DNA sequence: TGCGCCAGCAGTGAGCTAGACAGGGGAAACTATGGCTACACCTTC.

J is TRBJ2-2 and V is TRBV19; weak D call: TRBD1 (5 bases). CDR3 size: 13 residues. CDR1 and CDR2 (germline): LNHDA, SQIVND (reference sequence). Trimming removed 10 bases from V and 1 base from J, with 10 bases in between. CDR3 DNA: TGTGCCACTCCGACAGTGAACACCGGGGAGCTGTTTTTT. The encoded protein is CATPTVNTGELFF.

This rearrangement joins TRBV29-1 to TRBJ1-1; D not resolved. Per germline, CDR1 SQVTM and CDR2 ANQGSEA. V was shortened by 4 bases and J by 3 bases, with 12 bases between the two germline ends. The CDR3 spans 13 residues. In DNA form, the CDR3 reads TGCAGCGTTGGGGAGACGGGTTACACTGAAGCTTTCTTT. It specifies CSVGETGYTEAFF.

The J gene is TRBJ2-1, the V gene TRBV5-4; maybe TRBD2 (5 bases). Germline V gene data show CDR1 as SGHNT and CDR2 as YYREEE (reference sequence). Trimming took 3 bases from V and 4 from J, leaving 14 bases between them. The CDR3 contains 15 residues. The CDR3 DNA sequence: TGTGCCAGCAGCTCGGAGGCTGGACCATACAATGAGCAGTTCTTC. This codes for CASSSEAGPYNEQFF.

This chain uses TRBV10-3 with TRBJ1-2, with TRBD1 matching 9 bases. CDR1 and CDR2 (germline): ENHRY, SYGVKD. With 1 base clipped from V and 4 bases from J, the junction kept 4 bases outside the gene matches. The CDR3 spans 15 residues. The CDR3 sequence is CAISEFGTGTYGYTF. CDR3 in DNA: TGTGCCATCAGTGAGTTTGGGACAGGGACCTATGGCTACACCTTC.

CDR3 sequence reads: CASSGAALEKLFF. In DNA form, the CDR3 reads TGTGCCAGCAGTGGGGCAGCACTTGAAAAACTGTTTTTT. This sequence joins TRBV12-3 or TRBV12-4 and TRBJ1-4; tentatively, D is TRBD1 (5 bases). V lost 5 bases and J 7 bases, leaving 11 bases between the germline ends. The CDR3 totals 13 residues.

This rearrangement joins TRBV4-3 to TRBJ1-4, with D tentatively TRBD1 (6 bases). In germline, CDR1 is LGHNA, CDR2 YSLEER. Trimming left V 0 bases short and J 11 bases short, with 19 bases between. The CDR3 spans 16 residues. This chain's CDR3 is CASSQDLQGRVGKLFF. CDR3 DNA sequence: TGCGCCAGCAGCCAAGATCTCCAGGGGAGGGTCGGCAAACTGTTTTTT.

Only a few counts were recorded for this clone. The chain links TRBV27 to TRBJ1-2; D possibly corresponds to TRBD1 (6 bases). V was shortened by 5 bases and J by 8 bases, with 18 bases between the two germline ends. Germline V CDR1 and CDR2: MNHEY, SMNVEV (reference sequence). CDR3 length equals 14 residues. CDR3 amino acids: CASSPSGQGLGYTF. In nucleotides, the CDR3 is TGTGCCAGCAGTCCGTCCGGGCAGGGGCTAGGCTACACCTTC.

The chain uses TRBV30 and TRBJ2-2; 10 bases match TRBD2. The length of the CDR3 is 15 residues. Unmatched junction bases numbered 3, after V lost 1 base and J lost 4 bases. Per the germline V gene, CDR1 is GTSNPN and CDR2 is SVGIG (reference sequence). CDR3 sequence: CAWSGLAGGTGELFF. CDR3 in DNA: TGTGCCTGGAGTGGATTAGCGGGGGGCACCGGGGAGCTGTTTTTT.